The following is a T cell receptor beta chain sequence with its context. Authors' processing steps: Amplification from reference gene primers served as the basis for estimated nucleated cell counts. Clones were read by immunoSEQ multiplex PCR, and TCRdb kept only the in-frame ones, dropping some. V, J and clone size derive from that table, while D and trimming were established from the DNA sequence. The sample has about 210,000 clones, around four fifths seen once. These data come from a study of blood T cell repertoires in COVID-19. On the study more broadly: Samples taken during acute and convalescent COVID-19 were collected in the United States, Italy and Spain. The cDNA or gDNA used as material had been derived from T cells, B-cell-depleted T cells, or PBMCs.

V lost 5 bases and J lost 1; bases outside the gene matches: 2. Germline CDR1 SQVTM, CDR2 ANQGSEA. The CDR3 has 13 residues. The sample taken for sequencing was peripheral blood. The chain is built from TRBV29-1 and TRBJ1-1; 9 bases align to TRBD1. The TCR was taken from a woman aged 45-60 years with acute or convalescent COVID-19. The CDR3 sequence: CSVSTGGNTEAFF. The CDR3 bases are TGCAGCGTTTCGACAGGGGGGAACACTGAAGCTTTCTTT.